These T cell receptor beta chains were read from a single sample in a study of shared clonotypes between healthy human individuals. The data were produced by immunoSEQ multiplex PCR, yet TCRdb's version contains in-frame clones alone and is incomplete. The sample includes over 2 million clones, about 95% of them seen just once. Material: naive CD4+ T cells sorted from blood. These receptors originate from a man aged 18 to 35 in good health. CDR3s include the opening cysteine and the closing phenylalanine or tryptophan. The D gene is left open where the match is weak. Some rows have no size entry. The others give once, few or many, or a class for an expanded clone.

len,v_gene,j_gene,abundance,d_gene,CDR3aa,CDR3nt
15,TRBV5-1,TRBJ1-4,once,TRBD1,CASSDGTATNEKLFF,TGCGCCAGCAGCGACGGGACAGCAACTAATGAAAAACTGTTTTTT
15,TRBV9,TRBJ2-3,.,TRBD2,CASSVSGASTDTQYF,TGTGCCAGCAGCGTTAGCGGGGCCAGCACAGATACGCAGTATTTT
13,TRBV19,TRBJ2-7,.,.,CASRIQGGYEQYF,TGTGCCAGTAGGATACAGGGTGGCTACGAGCAGTACTTC
14,TRBV18,TRBJ1-4,.,TRBD1,CASSLGQGNEKLFF,TGTGCCAGCTCACTTGGACAGGGGAATGAAAAACTGTTTTTT
11,TRBV6-1,TRBJ2-7,.,TRBD1,CASSEYGTGSF,TGTGCCAGCAGTGAATACGGGACAGGCAGCTTC
15,TRBV2,TRBJ1-5,few,.,CASSVGLLTEGPQHF,TGTGCCAGCAGTGTAGGACTCCTAACCGAGGGGCCCCAGCATTTT
16,TRBV5-1,TRBJ2-5,.,TRBD2,CASSPMTSGSQETQYF,TGCGCCAGCAGCCCCATGACTAGCGGATCACAAGAGACCCAGTACTTC
15,TRBV7-9,TRBJ1-4,.,.,CASSLGGQGEEKLFF,TGTGCCAGCAGCTTAGGTGGGCAGGGAGAGGAAAAACTGTTTTTT
12,TRBV5-1,TRBJ2-3,.,.,CASSSSLDTQYF,TGCGCCAGCAGCTCTTCTCTAGATACGCAGTATTTT
16,TRBV28,TRBJ2-1,.,TRBD1,CASSQPGQSSYNEQFF,TGTGCCAGCAGTCAACCGGGACAGAGCTCCTACAATGAGCAGTTCTTC
13,TRBV5-1,TRBJ2-7,.,.,CASSLSSSYEQYF,TGCGCCAGCAGCCTAAGTAGCTCCTACGAGCAGTACTTC
13,TRBV5-1,TRBJ1-5,.,.,CASSLAGNQPQHF,TGCGCCAGCAGCTTGGCGGGCAATCAGCCCCAGCATTTT
14,TRBV7-2,TRBJ2-7,.,.,CASSLGRSSYEQYF,TGTGCCAGCAGCTTAGGTAGGAGCTCCTACGAGCAGTACTTC
13,TRBV6-4,TRBJ1-6,.,.,CASRSRPNSPLHF,TGTGCCAGCCGATCCCGTCCGAATTCACCCCTCCACTTT
15,TRBV6-1,TRBJ1-3,once,.,CASSEQGSTGNTIYF,TGTGCCAGCAGTGAACAGGGTAGCACTGGAAACACCATATATTTT
14,TRBV6-5,TRBJ1-3,.,.,CATREAYSGNTIYF,TGTGCCACCAGAGAGGCTTACTCTGGAAACACCATATATTTT
13,TRBV19,TRBJ2-1,.,.,CASSIAAIGEQFF,TGTGCCAGTAGTATCGCCGCGATCGGGGAGCAGTTCTTC
16,TRBV7-9,TRBJ2-3,.,.,CASSLLGGGAADTQYF,TGTGCCAGCAGCTTATTAGGTGGGGGGGCAGCAGATACGCAGTATTTT
15,TRBV6-5,TRBJ1-1,.,.,CASSLGWGLNTEAFF,TGTGCCAGCAGTTTGGGATGGGGACTGAACACTGAAGCTTTCTTT
12,TRBV11-2,TRBJ1-1,.,.,CASSLSRAEAFF,TGTGCCAGCAGCTTAAGCCGAGCTGAAGCTTTCTTT
13,TRBV7-3,TRBJ1-1,.,.,CASSLTRDTEAFF,TGTGCCAGCAGCTTAACTAGGGACACTGAAGCTTTCTTT
10,TRBV6-1,TRBJ1-5,.,.,CASSDGPQHF,TGTGCCAGCAGTGACGGACCCCAGCATTTT
11,TRBV10-3,TRBJ2-4,once,TRBD1,CAISDGTGQYF,TGTGCCATCAGTGACGGGACAGGGCAGTACTTC
12,TRBV30,TRBJ2-7,.,.,CAWSTSGYEQYF,TGTGCCTGGAGCACCTCGGGGTACGAGCAGTACTTC
13,TRBV7-8,TRBJ1-1,.,.,CASSLFQVSEAFF,TGTGCCAGCAGCTTATTTCAAGTCTCTGAAGCTTTCTTT
13,TRBV2,TRBJ1-4,.,.,CASSGTVNEKLFF,TGTGCCAGCAGTGGGACAGTTAATGAAAAACTGTTTTTT
13,TRBV14,TRBJ1-1,.,.,CASSLVRNTEAFF,TGTGCCAGCAGCCTGGTAAGGAACACTGAAGCTTTCTTT
14,TRBV5-1,TRBJ2-7,.,.,CASSFGGEYYEQYF,TGCGCCAGCAGCTTCGGGGGAGAATACTACGAGCAGTACTTC
14,TRBV5-1,TRBJ2-5,.,TRBD2,CASSLVAGAETQYF,TGCGCCAGCAGCTTGGTAGCGGGGGCCGAGACCCAGTACTTC
15,TRBV5-1,TRBJ2-7,.,TRBD2,CASSLGTSAPYEQYF,TGCGCCAGCAGCTTAGGGACTAGCGCACCATACGAGCAGTACTTC
13,TRBV30,TRBJ2-1,.,TRBD1,CAWSPQQGAREFF,TGTGCCTGGAGCCCCCAACAGGGGGCGAGGGAGTTCTTC
15,TRBV9,TRBJ2-3,.,TRBD2,CASSVGAGGTDTQYF,TGTGCCAGCAGCGTAGGGGCGGGGGGCACAGATACGCAGTATTTT
15,TRBV25-1,TRBJ2-2,.,.,CASTLAGTNTGELFF,TGTGCCAGCACTCTTGCGGGGACTAACACCGGGGAGCTGTTTTTT
14,TRBV2,TRBJ2-3,.,.,CASSASDSTDTQYF,TGTGCCAGCAGTGCGTCTGACAGCACAGATACGCAGTATTTT
17,TRBV25-1,TRBJ2-7,.,TRBD2,CASSLGGSGTSSYEQYF,TGTGCCAGCAGTCTAGGGGGGTCGGGGACTAGCTCCTACGAGCAGTACTTC
11,TRBV20-1,TRBJ2-7,.,.,CSAAQPGEQYF,TGCAGTGCTGCTCAGCCGGGGGAGCAGTACTTC
13,TRBV9,TRBJ1-1,once,.,CASSVAVGTEAFF,TGTGCCAGCAGCGTAGCCGTGGGCACTGAAGCTTTCTTT
14,TRBV7-9,TRBJ2-1,.,TRBD2,CASSSGGLYNEQFF,TGTGCCAGCAGCTCGGGGGGTCTCTACAATGAGCAGTTCTTC
16,TRBV6-6,TRBJ1-6,.,TRBD1,CASSHTDRGLNSPLHF,TGTGCCAGCAGTCACACCGACAGGGGGCTGAATTCACCCCTCCACTTT
13,TRBV19,TRBJ2-7,few,.,CASSITGSYEQYF,TGTGCCAGTAGTATTACAGGCTCCTACGAGCAGTACTTC
15,TRBV6-1,TRBJ1-5,once,TRBD1,CASTQGAYSNQPQHF,TGTGCCAGCACCCAGGGGGCTTATAGCAATCAGCCCCAGCATTTT
15,TRBV28,TRBJ2-1,once,.,CASSKEGPPGNEQFF,TGTGCCAGCAGCAAGGAGGGACCTCCGGGCAATGAGCAGTTCTTC
14,TRBV15,TRBJ1-5,.,.,CATSRSLQNQPQHF,TGTGCCACCAGCAGATCACTCCAGAATCAGCCCCAGCATTTT
12,TRBV6-6,TRBJ2-7,.,.,CASSGVDYEQYF,TGTGCCAGCAGTGGAGTGGACTACGAGCAGTACTTC
16,TRBV18,TRBJ1-3,.,.,CASSPGGTISGNTIYF,TGTGCCAGCTCACCAGGCGGGACTATCTCTGGAAACACCATATATTTT